The 3 T cell receptor beta chains below were found in one sample sequenced in a study of blood T cell repertoires in COVID-19. Produced via immunoSEQ multiplex PCR; TCRdb's table is partial and in-frame only. The repertoire consists of about 88,000 clones, with more than 70% occurring once and the leading ten covering roughly 14%. The sequencing sample was made of peripheral blood. The source is a woman in her sixties or seventies with acute or convalescent COVID-19.

This clone was detected only a few times. V gene TRBV28 combines with J gene TRBJ1-2, with 8 bases aligning to TRBD1. CDR3 length: 14 amino acids. Losses at the gene ends were 6 bases for V and 0 bases for J; bases not matched to a gene: 3. From germline, CDR1 is MDHEN and CDR2 SYDVKM. The CDR3 coding sequence is TGTGCCAGCAGGGAACAGGGGGCTAACTATGGCTACACCTTC. Amino acids: CASREQGANYGYTF.

V is TRBV7-2 and J is TRBJ1-1; no firm D call. Per the germline V gene, CDR1 is SGHTA and CDR2 is FQGNSA. Trimming removed 1 base from V and 1 base from J, with 7 bases in between. This CDR3 contains 14 residues. CDR3 loop: CASSLVQTNTEAFF. In DNA, the CDR3 is TGTGCCAGCAGCTTAGTACAGACGAACACTGAAGCTTTCTTT.

The rearrangement joins TRBV4-2 to TRBJ1-4, with 8 bases lining up with TRBD1. CDR3 length: 16 residues. CDR1 is LGHNA, CDR2 YNFKEQ, per germline. V gave up 0 bases and J gave up 8 bases; unmatched junction bases: 8. The DNA for the CDR3 is TGTGCCAGCAGCCAAGACCCGGACAGGGCACGAGAAAAACTGTTTTTT. Translated, it gives CASSQDPDRAREKLFF.